This TCR beta chain was sequenced in a study of T cell responses to AZD1222 COVID-19 vaccine. Study conclusions and caveats: At 160-218 and 743-854, vaccine-associated CD4 TCRs were dominant, and they spanned spike.

Here immunoSEQ multiplex PCR was the method, and the copy in TCRdb shows in-frame clones only, minus some. This table has under 150,000 clones, 75% to 90% appearing once. Between the trimmed V and J ends, which lost 2 bases and 6 bases, there was a span of 5 bases. The CDR3 runs to 12 residues. Worth noting for this clone: Its antigen is not identified.

The source material was peripheral blood, sampled on day 0 of AZD1222 vaccination. V is TRBV12-3 or TRBV12-4 and J is TRBJ2-1; TRBD1 might be the D (5 bases). The receptor was isolated from an adult in good health. The CDR3 protein is CASSLRGNEQFF. The CDR3 region has the DNA TGTGCCAGCAGTTTAAGGGGCAATGAGCAGTTCTTC.